The 11 T cell receptor beta chains below come from one sample, sequenced in a study of T cells expressing NK-cell markers. TCRdb reworked the 5' RACE reads into one entry per CDR3 protein, no DNA. The listing records about 450,000 distinct CDR3 sequences. The sequenced material came from blood T cells: a sorted CD56 or NKG2C T cell subset, CD4+ or CD8+ T cells, or bulk PBMC T cells (not recorded which). All receptors derive from a woman between 18 and 70 years old in good health.

The chain links TRBV12-3 or TRBV12-4 to TRBJ2-4; TCRdb proposes TRBD1, but this gene call is untestable without DNA. CDR3 size: 15 residues. CDR3 sequence: CASSSGTGHKNIQYF.

The chain recombines TRBV25-1 with TRBJ1-2; TCRdb reports TRBD1, a call that lacks DNA to check it against. Germline CDR1 and CDR2: MGHDK and SYGVNS. The CDR3 totals 15 residues. The CDR3 sequence is CASSIPTGTLSGYTF.

The rearrangement uses TRBV5-1 and TRBJ2-7; TCRdb picks TRBD1, but there is no DNA to check that call. The germline V gene has CDR1 SGHRS and CDR2 YFSETQ. CDR3 length: 17 residues. CDR3 sequence: CASSPGTGGTYVGEQYF.

The chain links TRBV19 to TRBJ2-1; the D call from TCRdb, TRBD2, cannot be confirmed without DNA. The CDR3 is made up of 15 amino acids. The germline gives CDR1 LNHDA, CDR2 SQIVND (reference sequence). Here the CDR3 reads CASTDGLAKDNEQFF.

This chain connects TRBV27 to TRBJ2-4. The CDR3 contains 17 residues. The germline V gene has CDR1 MNHEY and CDR2 SMNVEV (reference sequence). This chain's CDR3 is CASSLSRTLRDKNIQYF.

The rearrangement links TRBV7-2 to TRBJ1-5; TCRdb designates TRBD1, a call that cannot be tested without DNA. This CDR3 is 15 amino acids long. Germline assignment: CDR1 SGHTA and CDR2 FQGNSA. The chain's CDR3 is CASSLVQGAGQPQHF.

This chain joins TRBV20-1 and TRBJ2-3; the TCRdb D gene call, TRBD2, has no DNA to confirm it. This CDR3 is 16 amino acids long. In germline, CDR1 is DFQATT, CDR2 SNEGSKA (reference sequence). The chain's CDR3 is CSARDTAPSVSDTQYF.

This rearrangement joins TRBV12-3 or TRBV12-4 to TRBJ1-1; without DNA, the TCRdb call of TRBD1 cannot be checked. CDR3 length equals 14 residues. The CDR3 here is CASYNKPGGTEAFF.

The chain uses TRBV27 and TRBJ2-1; TCRdb designates TRBD2, a call that cannot be tested without DNA. Germline assignment: CDR1 MNHEY and CDR2 SMNVEV (reference sequence). CDR3 length: 15 residues. This CDR3 is CASRGLAASDNEQFF.

The genes are TRBV6-2 or TRBV6-3 and TRBJ2-7. The CDR3 spans 14 residues. CDR1 and CDR2 (germline): MNHEY, SVGEGT. CDR3 region: CASSSEGYSYEQYF.

The chain couples TRBV4-2 to TRBJ1-4; TCRdb's assignment of TRBD1 cannot be checked, as there is no DNA. Germline V lookup: CDR1 LGHNA, CDR2 YNFKEQ. The CDR3 runs to 15 residues. The CDR3 loop is CASSQGEGGREKLFF.